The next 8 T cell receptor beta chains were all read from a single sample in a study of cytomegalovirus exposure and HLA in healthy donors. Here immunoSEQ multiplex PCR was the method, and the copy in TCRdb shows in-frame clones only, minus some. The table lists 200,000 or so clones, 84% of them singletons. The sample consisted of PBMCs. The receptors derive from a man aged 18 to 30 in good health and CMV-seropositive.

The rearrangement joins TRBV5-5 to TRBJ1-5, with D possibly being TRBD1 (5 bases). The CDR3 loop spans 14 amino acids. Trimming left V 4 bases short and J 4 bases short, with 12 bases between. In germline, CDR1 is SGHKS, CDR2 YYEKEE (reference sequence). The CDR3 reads CASSPTTANQPQHF. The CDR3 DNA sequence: TGTGCCAGCAGCCCGACGACAGCTAATCAGCCCCAGCATTTT. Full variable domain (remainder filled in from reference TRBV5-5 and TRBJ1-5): DAGVTQSPTHLIKTRGQQVTLRCSPISGHKSVSWYQQVLGQGPQFIFQYYEKEERGRGNFPDRFSARQFPNYSSELNVNALLLGDSALYLCASSPTTANQPQHFGDGTRLSIL.

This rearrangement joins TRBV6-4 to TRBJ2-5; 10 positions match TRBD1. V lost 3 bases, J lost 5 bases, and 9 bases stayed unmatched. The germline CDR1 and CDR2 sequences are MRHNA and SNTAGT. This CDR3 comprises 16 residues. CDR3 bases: TGTGCCAGCAGTGAGAGTGTGGGACAGGGGACGGAGACCCAGTACTTC. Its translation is CASSESVGQGTETQYF.

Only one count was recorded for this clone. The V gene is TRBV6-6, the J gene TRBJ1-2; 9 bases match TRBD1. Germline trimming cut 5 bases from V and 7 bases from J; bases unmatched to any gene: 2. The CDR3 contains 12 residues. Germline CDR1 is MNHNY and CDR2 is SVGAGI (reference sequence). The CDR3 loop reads CASSEDRGGYTF. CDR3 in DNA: TGTGCCAGCAGTGAGGACAGGGGTGGCTACACCTTC.

Here the CDR3 reads CASSLRGRVDTQYF. In DNA form, the CDR3 reads TGTGCCAGCAGCTTACGCGGGAGGGTAGATACGCAGTATTTT. The chain carries TRBV7-3 and TRBJ2-3, with TRBD2 matching 9 bases. Germline CDR1 and CDR2: SGHTA and FQGTGA. The CDR3 is 14 amino acids. The V segment lost 2 bases and the J segment 5 bases; nucleotides outside the gene matches: 2.

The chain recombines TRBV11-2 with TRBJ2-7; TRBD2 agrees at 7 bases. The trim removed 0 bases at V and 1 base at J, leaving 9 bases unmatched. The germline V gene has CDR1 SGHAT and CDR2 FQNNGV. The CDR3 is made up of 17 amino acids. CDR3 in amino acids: CASSLDPAGVGSYEQYF. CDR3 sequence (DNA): TGTGCCAGCAGCTTAGATCCTGCGGGAGTTGGATCCTACGAGCAGTACTTC.

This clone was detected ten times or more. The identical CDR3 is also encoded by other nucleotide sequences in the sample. The CDR3 bases are TGCGCCAGCAGCCAAACTAGCGGGGGATACAATGAGCAGTTCTTC. This encodes CASSQTSGGYNEQFF. V usage is TRBV4-3 and J usage is TRBJ2-1; 11 positions match TRBD2. V shed 2 bases and J 4 bases; nucleotides not matched to a gene: 1. Germline V gene data show CDR1 as LGHNA and CDR2 as YSLEER. This CDR3 region has 15 residues.

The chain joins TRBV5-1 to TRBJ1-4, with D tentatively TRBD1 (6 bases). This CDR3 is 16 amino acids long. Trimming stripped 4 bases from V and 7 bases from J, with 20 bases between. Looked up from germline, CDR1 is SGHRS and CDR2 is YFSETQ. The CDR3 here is CASSTGLGASGEKLFF. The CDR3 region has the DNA TGCGCCAGCAGCACGGGCTTGGGGGCCTCTGGTGAAAAACTGTTTTTT.

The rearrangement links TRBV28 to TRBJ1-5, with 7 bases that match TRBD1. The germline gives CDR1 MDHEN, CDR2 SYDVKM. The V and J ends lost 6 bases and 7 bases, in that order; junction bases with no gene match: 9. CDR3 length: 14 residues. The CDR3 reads CASRQTGFGQPQHF. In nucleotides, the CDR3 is TGTGCCAGCAGACAGACAGGGTTTGGCCAGCCCCAGCATTTT.